The next 10 T cell receptor beta chains were all read from a single sample in a study of blood T cell repertoires in COVID-19 (dated by TCRdb to 2018 to 2021). The protocol used for the library was the immunoSEQ multiplex PCR assay. Imported from immuneACCESS, the table was reduced by TCRdb to in-frame sequences with V and J called. These copies leave out some clones; in studies compared against another copy, an unresolved V gene accounts for under half, and the cause of the remainder is not known. The sample table contains 30,000 to 45,000 clones; only one count was recorded for around 80% of them. The biggest ten clones account for 33% of the sample. The material sequenced was peripheral blood. These receptors all stem from a man between 60 and 75 years old with acute or convalescent COVID-19.

The sample holds a few counts of this clone. V usage is TRBV20-1 and J usage is TRBJ1-1; D may be TRBD1 (6 bases). Germline V gives CDR1 DFQATT, CDR2 SNEGSKA (reference sequence). The CDR3 totals 11 residues. V was shortened by 3 bases and J by 13 bases, with 15 bases between the two germline ends. CDR3 in amino acids: CSARRGGADFF. CDR3 coding DNA: TGCAGTGCTAGGAGGGGGGGGGCCGATTTCTTT.

This clone was observed at least ten times. The rearrangement uses TRBV5-4 and TRBJ1-2; 7 nucleotides match TRBD1. With 4 bases clipped from V and 7 bases from J, the junction kept 7 bases outside the gene matches. This CDR3 comprises 13 residues. Germline loops: CDR1 SGHNT, CDR2 YYREEE (reference sequence). CDR3 amino acids: CASSQQGVFGYTF. CDR3 nucleotide sequence: TGTGCCAGCAGCCAGCAGGGGGTCTTTGGCTACACCTTC. Full variable domain (missing parts from reference TRBV5-4 and TRBJ1-2): ETGVTQSPTHLIKTRGQQVTLRCSSQSGHNTVSWYQQALGQGPQFIFQYYREEENGRGNFPPRFSGLQFPNYSSELNVNALELDDSALYLCASSQQGVFGYTFGSGTRLTVV.

V is TRBV24-1 and J is TRBJ2-3, with D tentatively TRBD2 (6 bases). The ends were cut back, 2 bases at V and 2 bases at J, with 13 bases in the middle. CDR1 and CDR2 from the germline V gene are KGHDR and SFDVKD. This CDR3 is built from 16 residues. This CDR3 is CATSDYGGANTDTQYF. Written as DNA, the CDR3 is TGTGCCACCAGTGATTACGGAGGGGCCAACACAGATACGCAGTATTTT.

The chain recombines TRBV28 with TRBJ1-4; TRBD1 matches 7 bases. This CDR3 spans 14 amino acids. After removal of 5 bases from V and 6 bases from J, the junction contained 6 bases not matched to a gene. The germline V gene encodes CDR1 MDHEN and CDR2 SYDVKM. The CDR3 is CASSAPGTDEKLFF. Here the CDR3 DNA reads TGTGCCAGCAGTGCCCCCGGGACAGATGAAAAACTGTTTTTT.

This clone occurred many times. J is TRBJ2-7 and V is TRBV7-2, with 7 bases aligning to TRBD1. Germline V gene sequence: CDR1 SGHTA, CDR2 FQGNSA. The CDR3 runs 15 residues. With 1 base clipped from V and 3 bases from J, the junction kept 6 bases outside the gene matches. CDR3 amino acids: CASSLVPGGGYEQYF. The CDR3 nucleotides are TGTGCCAGCAGCTTAGTCCCAGGGGGTGGCTACGAGCAGTACTTC.

The chain couples TRBV7-2 to TRBJ1-1; a possible D gene is TRBD1 (5 bases). Germline CDR1 is SGHTA and CDR2 is FQGNSA. With 6 bases removed from V and 3 bases from J, the gap between germline ends came to 14 bases. CDR3 length: 14 amino acids. In DNA, the CDR3 is TGTGCCAGCAGGATTATCAGGGTGGACACTGAAGCTTTCTTT. It yields the protein CASRIIRVDTEAFF.

The chain couples TRBV2 to TRBJ2-1, with D tentatively TRBD2 (6 bases). The length of the CDR3 is 15 residues. Trimming took off 5 bases at V and 2 bases at J, with 13 bases between the two ends. The germline V gene has CDR1 SNHLY and CDR2 FYNNEI. This CDR3 reads CASSLREPPYNEQFF. In nucleotides, the CDR3 is TGTGCCAGCAGTCTCCGGGAGCCACCCTACAATGAGCAGTTCTTC. The full variable domain, its missing parts supplied by reference TRBV2 and TRBJ2-1, is EPEVTQTPSHQVTQMGQEVILRCVPISNHLYFYWYRQILGQKVEFLVSFYNNEISEKSEIFDDQFSVERPDGSNFTLKIRSTKLEDSAMYFCASSLREPPYNEQFFGPGTRLTVL.

Remarks on this clone: The sample contains more than one DNA sequence encoding this CDR3. The J gene is TRBJ1-2, the V gene TRBV6-2 or TRBV6-3, with no clear D. Germline V gives CDR1 MNHEY, CDR2 SVGEGT. Trimming removed 2 bases at V and 8 bases at J, with 15 bases between. The CDR3 length is 14 residues. The DNA for the CDR3 is TGTGCCAGCAGTTACGGAGGCAGAGGTAGCGGCTACACCTTC. It codes for CASSYGGRGSGYTF.

The J gene is TRBJ1-1, the V gene TRBV9; no definite D call. The CDR3 sequence is 14 residues long. V shed 0 bases and J shed 4 bases, with 10 bases lying between them. Germline-derived CDR1 and CDR2 are SGDLS and YYNGEE. The DNA of the CDR3 is TGTGCCAGCAGCGTAGGAAGGGCGGGCACTGAAGCTTTCTTT. It yields the protein CASSVGRAGTEAFF.

The J gene is TRBJ2-7, the V gene TRBV11-3, with 8 positions matching TRBD2. CDR1 and CDR2 (germline): SGHNT, YENEEA. CDR3 length equals 16 residues. V lost 4 bases to trimming and J lost 0 bases; unmatched junction nucleotides: 8. CDR3 in amino acids: CASSYRLTSDSYEQYF. The CDR3 DNA is TGTGCCAGCAGCTACCGACTGACTAGCGACTCCTACGAGCAGTACTTC. Full variable domain (missing parts from reference TRBV11-3 and TRBJ2-7): EAGVVQSPRYKIIEKKQPVAFWCNPISGHNTLYWYLQNLGQGPELLIRYENEEAVDDSQLPKDRFSAERLKGVDSTLKIQPAELGDSAVYLCASSYRLTSDSYEQYFGPGTRLTVT.